The 7 T cell receptor beta chains below come from one sample, sequenced in a study of blood T cell repertoires in COVID-19. Only in-frame clones appear in the TCRdb table, and some are missing; sequencing was by immunoSEQ multiplex PCR. Among 50,000 to 80,000 clones listed, around four fifths were seen once. The sample taken for sequencing was peripheral blood. These receptors were obtained from a man between 60 and 75 years old with COVID-19, enrolled during active disease.

This chain links TRBV12-5 with TRBJ2-2, with D tentatively TRBD1 (5 bases). Trimming took off 6 bases at V and 3 bases at J, with 11 bases between the two ends. This CDR3 has 14 amino acids. Looked up from germline, CDR1 is LGHNT and CDR2 is FRNRAP. The CDR3 DNA reads as TGTGCTAGTGGCCCAACAGGACACACCGGGGAGCTGTTTTTT. It yields the protein CASGPTGHTGELFF.

The gene calls are TRBV7-9 and TRBJ1-1; weak D call: TRBD1 (5 bases). The CDR3 length is 16 residues. The V gene's germline CDR1 is SEHNR and CDR2 FQNEAQ (reference sequence). The V gene lost 5 bases and the J gene lost 1 base, with 17 bases spanning the gap. In DNA form, the CDR3 reads TGTGCCAGCAGCCCTCCTAGGGGAAACTGGAACACTGAAGCTTTCTTT. Amino acids: CASSPPRGNWNTEAFF.

This sequence joins TRBV13 and TRBJ2-5, with D possibly being TRBD2 (6 bases). The germline CDR1 and CDR2 sequences are PRHDT and FYEKMQ (reference sequence). V lost 5 bases to trimming and J lost 1 base, with 14 bases between them. This CDR3 spans 15 amino acids. The CDR3 region has the DNA TGTGCCAGCAGCCCCCGGCCTAGCGTCCAAGAGACCCAGTACTTC. Amino acid sequence: CASSPRPSVQETQYF. The complete variable domain, with remaining parts taken from reference TRBV13 and TRBJ2-5, reads AAGVIQSPRHLIKEKRETATLKCYPIPRHDTVYWYQQGPGQDPQFLISFYEKMQSDKGSIPDRFSAQQFSDYHSELNMSSLELGDSALYFCASSPRPSVQETQYFGPGTRLLVL.

The table lists this clone with a count of one. This rearrangement joins TRBV6-1 to TRBJ2-7, with TRBD2 as a possible D gene (6 bases). V was shortened by 3 bases and J by 0 bases, with 9 bases between the two germline ends. There are 14 residues in the CDR3. The germline CDR1 and CDR2 sequences are MNHNS and SASEGT. Written as DNA, the CDR3 is TGTGCCAGCAGTGATGGCGGGAACTCCTACGAGCAGTACTTC. Translating gives CASSDGGNSYEQYF.

The chain carries TRBV5-1 and TRBJ1-5; D unresolved. This CDR3 is built from 14 residues. Germline V gene lookup returns CDR1 SGHRS and CDR2 YFSETQ. V lost 0 bases and J lost 3, with 7 bases in between. CDR3 region: CASSLDPNNQPQHF. CDR3 in DNA: TGCGCCAGCAGCTTGGACCCTAACAATCAGCCCCAGCATTTT.

This clone was counted between two and nine times. V is TRBV2 and J is TRBJ1-6, with D possibly matching TRBD1 (6 bases). This CDR3 spans 13 amino acids. The V end lost 7 bases, the J end lost 7 bases, and 11 bases lay between the germline ends. Germline CDR1 reads SNHLY; CDR2 reads FYNNEI. This CDR3 is CASTGQPNSPLHF. The CDR3 DNA follows: TGTGCCAGCACTGGACAGCCGAATTCACCCCTCCACTTT. The complete variable domain, with remaining parts taken from reference TRBV2 and TRBJ1-6, reads EPEVTQTPSHQVTQMGQEVILRCVPISNHLYFYWYRQILGQKVEFLVSFYNNEISEKSEIFDDQFSVERPDGSNFTLKIRSTKLEDSAMYFCASTGQPNSPLHFGNGTRLTVT.

The genes are TRBV7-2 and TRBJ2-2; a possible D gene is TRBD2 (5 bases). In germline, CDR1 is SGHTA, CDR2 FQGNSA. The CDR3 has 15 amino acids. V lost 5 bases to trimming and J lost 1 base, with 11 bases between them. The CDR3 coding sequence is TGTGCCAGCAGCCCCCGCGGGCGGAACACCGGGGAGCTGTTTTTT. Amino acids: CASSPRGRNTGELFF.